This TCR beta chain came from a study of blood T cell repertoires in COVID-19. Looking at the study overall: Specimens from acute and convalescent COVID-19 originated in the United States, Italy and Spain.

Original methodology: Estimates of nucleated cell counts were drawn from the amplification of reference gene primers. The method was immunoSEQ multiplex PCR; TCRdb's version includes in-frame clones alone and lacks a portion of them. Clonal size and the V and J genes are those of that table, whereas D and trimming came from the DNA. The data contain under 100,000 clones, approximately 81% of them singletons. Germline assignment: CDR1 SQVTM and CDR2 ANQGSEA. The CDR3 is made up of 11 amino acids. This clone was observed a single time. This TCR was recovered from a man older than 75 with active or convalescent COVID-19. The chain carries TRBV29-1 and TRBJ2-2; 8 nucleotides line up with TRBD2. The specimen was peripheral blood. In DNA, the CDR3 is TGCGCGGCGGGGGGTAGCGGGGAGCTGTTTTTT. Its protein product is CAAGGSGELFF.